This TCR beta chain was found in a study of identical twins. TCRdb re-derived calls from the 5' RACE reads in MiXCR, one entry per CDR3 protein. There are about 190,000 distinct CDR3 sequences in the sample; more than 15% occur only once, and 35% to 45% lies in the top ten. CDR3 length equals 16 residues. The V gene end was trimmed by 4 bases and the J gene end by 5 bases; junction bases not matched to a gene: 8. From germline, CDR1 is MNHEY and CDR2 SMNVEV (reference sequence). These data also formed part of another study, on T cells expressing NK-cell markers. That report notes: Just one sequenced donor of eight was HCMV-seronegative, while seven were seropositive.

Sample: CD8+ T cells sorted from blood. The origin of this receptor is a woman aged 18-30 years in good health. The rearrangement joins TRBV27 to TRBJ2-3; 11 bases map to TRBD1. The CDR3 reads CASSSTDRGLGDTQYF. CDR3 in DNA: TGTGCCAGCAGTTCAACGGACAGGGGGCTGGGAGATACGCAGTATTTT.